The text below deals with one T cell receptor (beta chain). Antigen unknown. This entry is derived from a study of cytomegalovirus exposure and HLA in healthy donors. PCR used 60 Vbeta primers and 13 Jbeta primers. Sequencing used immunoSEQ multiplex PCR; TCRdb keeps in-frame clones, though not all of them. Found here are around 160,000 clones, approximately 80% of them singletons; the top ten hold around 2%. Notes on the study in general: It was 160 or so TCR beta chains that were listed as cytomegalovirus-associated.

The receptor's source is a man aged 50 or older in good health and CMV-seropositive. Sequencing input: PBMCs.

In nucleotides, the CDR3 is TGTGCCAGCAGCTCCCGACTAGCGGGGGGGAACATTCAGTACTTC. Translation: CASSSRLAGGNIQYF. The chain employs TRBV5-6 and TRBJ2-4; TRBD2 matches 14 bases. J gave up 7 bases and V 3 bases, and 3 bases lay outside the gene matches. Germline V lookup: CDR1 SGHDT, CDR2 YYEEEE. CDR3 length: 15 residues.